A selection of T cell receptor beta chains follows, all from one sample in a study of shared clonotypes between healthy human individuals. Sequencing used immunoSEQ multiplex PCR; TCRdb keeps in-frame clones, though not all of them. This table has roughly 1,000,000 clones, 70% to 80% appearing once. Sequenced input: memory CD4+ T cells from PBMCs. The receptors here all came from a young man in good health. Some clones in this sample may be carry-over from other donors' samples. The CDR3 runs from the conserved cysteine through the conserved F or W. D genes are given only for firm matches. Clone sizes are given selectively: once, few, many, or a class where the clone is expanded.

TRBJ2-5,13,TRBD1,NA,TRBV29-1,TGCAGCGCAAGGACAGGGGGAGGAGAGACCCAGTACTTC,CSARTGGGETQYF
TRBJ2-1,15,TRBD2,NA,TRBV6-5,TGTGCCAGCAGTAAAAACCTACTAGCGGGGAATGAGCAGTTCTTC,CASSKNLLAGNEQFF
TRBJ2-1,11,NA,NA,TRBV10-3,TGTGCCATCAGTGAGGTTAATGAGCAGTTCTTC,CAISEVNEQFF
TRBJ2-1,16,TRBD2,NA,TRBV6-5,TGTGCCAGCAGTTACTCGTGGGCTAGCGGGAGCAATGAGCAGTTCTTC,CASSYSWASGSNEQFF
TRBJ1-5,13,NA,once,TRBV5-6,TGTGCCAGCAGCTTGCGCAGGGATCAGCCCCAGCATTTT,CASSLRRDQPQHF
TRBJ2-5,16,TRBD1,once,TRBV15,TGTGCCACCAGCGTCCGGACAGGGGGGCTACAAGAGACCCAGTACTTC,CATSVRTGGLQETQYF
TRBJ1-2,11,NA,NA,TRBV19,TGTGCCAGTTCCCTGGAGTATGGCTACACCTTC,CASSLEYGYTF
TRBJ1-2,15,TRBD1,NA,TRBV6-5,TGTGCCAGCAGTTACTCGAGGGGGCTGAACTATGGCTACACCTTC,CASSYSRGLNYGYTF
TRBJ2-1,16,TRBD2,NA,TRBV11-2,TGTGCCAGCAGCGTGACTAGCCTGAGCTCCTACAATGAGCAGTTCTTC,CASSVTSLSSYNEQFF
TRBJ2-7,15,TRBD1,NA,TRBV9,TGTGCCAGCAGCGTCAAACCGGGACAGGGTTACGAGCAGTACTTC,CASSVKPGQGYEQYF
TRBJ2-5,14,NA,NA,TRBV27,TGTGCCAGCAGTTTATCGTTCAGGCGGGAGACCCAGTACTTC,CASSLSFRRETQYF
TRBJ2-7,15,TRBD1,NA,TRBV7-9,TGTGCCAGCAGCTTAGGGGACAGGGGGTTTTACGAGCAGTACTTC,CASSLGDRGFYEQYF
TRBJ1-4,13,NA,NA,TRBV2,TGTGCCAGCCTCGAAGGGCCAGGAGAAAAACTGTTTTTT,CASLEGPGEKLFF
TRBJ1-2,14,NA,NA,TRBV28,TGTGCCAGCAGTTTAGTGGCAGGGGAAAATGGCTACACCTTC,CASSLVAGENGYTF
TRBJ2-3,14,NA,NA,TRBV9,TGTGCCAGCAGCCAAGTCCCAGGGACAGATACGCAGTATTTT,CASSQVPGTDTQYF
TRBJ2-1,15,TRBD2,NA,TRBV5-6,TGTGCCAGCAGCCAAAGCGGGAGTATCTACAATGAGCAGTTCTTC,CASSQSGSIYNEQFF
TRBJ2-7,17,TRBD2,NA,TRBV28,TGTGCCAGCTCTGGGACTAGGAGTACCCGCGCCAAATACGAGCAGTACTTC,CASSGTRSTRAKYEQYF
TRBJ1-1,16,NA,once,TRBV11-2,TGTGCCAGCAGCATCGGGACAATTAGAATGAACACTGAAGCTTTCTTT,CASSIGTIRMNTEAFF
TRBJ2-1,11,NA,NA,TRBV28,TGTGCCAGCAGTTTAGGCGTCGGGCAGTTCTTC,CASSLGVGQFF
TRBJ2-5,14,NA,NA,TRBV7-9,TGTGCCAGCAGCTCCCGGCAGGGTTGGGAGACCCAGTACTTC,CASSSRQGWETQYF
TRBJ2-5,12,NA,NA,TRBV7-2,TGTGCCAGCAGCCAGGACTACGAGGCCCAGTACTTC,CASSQDYEAQYF
TRBJ1-1,15,NA,NA,TRBV5-1,TGCGCCAGCAGCTTAGGCCAGCCCATGAACACTGAAGCTTTCTTT,CASSLGQPMNTEAFF
TRBJ2-2,16,TRBD2,NA,TRBV7-2,TGTGCCAGCAGCATCGTAGCGGGAGGGCCATCAGGGGAGCTGTTTTTT,CASSIVAGGPSGELFF
TRBJ1-2,15,NA,NA,TRBV27,TGTGCCAGCAGTTTTCTCGGGGGAGGGGTGAGCGGCTACACCTTC,CASSFLGGGVSGYTF